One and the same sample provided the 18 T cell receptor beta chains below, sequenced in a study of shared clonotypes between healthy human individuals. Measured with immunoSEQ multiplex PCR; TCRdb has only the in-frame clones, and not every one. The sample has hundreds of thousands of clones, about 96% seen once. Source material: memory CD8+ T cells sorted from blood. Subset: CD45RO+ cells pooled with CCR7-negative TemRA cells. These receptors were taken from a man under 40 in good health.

The CDR3 DNA sequence: TGTGCCAGCAGTGTCGAAATCAACACTGAAGCTTTCTTT. Its protein product is CASSVEINTEAFF. The V call is TRBV6-4, the J call TRBJ1-1; no clear D. Trimming removed 4 bases at V and 2 bases at J, with 8 bases between. The CDR3 has 13 amino acids. The V gene's germline CDR1 is MRHNA and CDR2 SNTAGT.

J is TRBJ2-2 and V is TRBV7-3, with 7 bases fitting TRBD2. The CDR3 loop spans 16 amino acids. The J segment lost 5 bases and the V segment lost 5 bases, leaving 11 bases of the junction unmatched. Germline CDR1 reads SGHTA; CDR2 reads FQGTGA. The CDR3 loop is CASSLPLAGATGELFF. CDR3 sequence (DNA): TGTGCCAGCAGCCTCCCCTTGGCGGGAGCTACCGGGGAGCTGTTTTTT.

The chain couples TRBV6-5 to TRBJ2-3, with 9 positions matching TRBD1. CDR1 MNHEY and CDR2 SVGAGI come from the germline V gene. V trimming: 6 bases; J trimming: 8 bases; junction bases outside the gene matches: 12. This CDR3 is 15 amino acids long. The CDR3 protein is CASSQSGTGWGTQYF. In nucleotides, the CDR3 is TGTGCCAGCAGCCAATCCGGGACAGGGTGGGGTACGCAGTATTTT.

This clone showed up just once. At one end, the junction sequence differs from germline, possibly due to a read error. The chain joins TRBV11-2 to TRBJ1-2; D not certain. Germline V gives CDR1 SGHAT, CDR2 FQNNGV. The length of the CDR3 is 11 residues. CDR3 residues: CASTSTGPKAF. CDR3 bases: TGTGCCAGCACCAGTACCGGGCCTAAGGCCTTC.

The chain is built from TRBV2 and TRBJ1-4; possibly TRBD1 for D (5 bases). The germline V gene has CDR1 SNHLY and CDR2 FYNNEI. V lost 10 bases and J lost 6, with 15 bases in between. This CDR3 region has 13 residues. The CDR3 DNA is TGTGCCACCCAGGGCAGGAGTTATGAAAAACTGTTTTTT. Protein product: CATQGRSYEKLFF.

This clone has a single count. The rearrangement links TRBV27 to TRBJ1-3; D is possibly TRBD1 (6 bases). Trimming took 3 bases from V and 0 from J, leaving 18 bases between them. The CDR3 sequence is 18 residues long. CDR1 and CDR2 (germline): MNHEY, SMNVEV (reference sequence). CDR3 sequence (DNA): TGTGCCAGCAGTTTGAGAGCGACAGGCGACTTCTCTGGAAACACCATATATTTT. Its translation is CASSLRATGDFSGNTIYF.

The CDR3 DNA follows: TGTGCCAGCAGCTTAGCGGGAGTGACCACCTACGAGCAGTACTTC. Protein: CASSLAGVTTYEQYF. The chain is built from TRBV5-6 and TRBJ2-7, with 8 positions matching TRBD2. The V segment lost 2 bases and the J segment 2 bases; nucleotides outside the gene matches: 6. The CDR3 loop spans 15 amino acids. Germline-derived CDR1 and CDR2 are SGHDT and YYEEEE.

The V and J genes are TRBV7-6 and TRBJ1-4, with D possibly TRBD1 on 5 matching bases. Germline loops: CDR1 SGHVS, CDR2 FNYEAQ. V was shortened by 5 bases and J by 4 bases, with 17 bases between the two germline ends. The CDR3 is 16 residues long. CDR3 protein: CASSPSGALFNEKLFF. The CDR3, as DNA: TGTGCCAGCAGCCCCTCCGGGGCCCTCTTTAATGAAAAACTGTTTTTT.

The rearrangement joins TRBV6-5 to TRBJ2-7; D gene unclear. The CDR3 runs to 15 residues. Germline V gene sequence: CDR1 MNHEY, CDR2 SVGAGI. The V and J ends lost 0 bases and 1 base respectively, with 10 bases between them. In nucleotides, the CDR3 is TGTGCCAGCAGTTACTCGATGGACGGATCCTACGAGCAGTACTTC. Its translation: CASSYSMDGSYEQYF.

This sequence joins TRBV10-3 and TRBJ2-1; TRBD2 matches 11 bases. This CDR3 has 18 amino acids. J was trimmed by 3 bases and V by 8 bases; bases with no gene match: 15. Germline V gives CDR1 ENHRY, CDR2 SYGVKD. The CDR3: CAISAPSGRSHLYNEQFF. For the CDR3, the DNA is TGTGCCATCTCTGCTCCTAGCGGGAGGTCTCATCTCTACAATGAGCAGTTCTTC.

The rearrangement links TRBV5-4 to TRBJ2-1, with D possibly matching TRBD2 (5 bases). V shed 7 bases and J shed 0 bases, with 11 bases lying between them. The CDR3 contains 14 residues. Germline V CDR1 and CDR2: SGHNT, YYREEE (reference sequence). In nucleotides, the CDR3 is TGTGCCAGCCGAAGCGGAAGCTCCTACAATGAGCAGTTCTTC. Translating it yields CASRSGSSYNEQFF. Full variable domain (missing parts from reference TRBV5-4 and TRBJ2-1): ETGVTQSPTHLIKTRGQQVTLRCSSQSGHNTVSWYQQALGQGPQFIFQYYREEENGRGNFPPRFSGLQFPNYSSELNVNALELDDSALYLCASRSGSSYNEQFFGPGTRLTVL.

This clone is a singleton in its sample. The CDR3 DNA reads as TGCGCCAGCAGCCAAGAAAGCGGCAGACTAGCGGGAGAGTCCCACGAGCAGTACTTC. Protein: CASSQESGRLAGESHEQYF. The genes are TRBV4-1 and TRBJ2-7; 12 nucleotides line up with TRBD2. Germline V gives CDR1 MGHRA, CDR2 YSYEKL. This CDR3 has 19 amino acids. V lost 0 bases and J lost 5; bases outside the gene matches: 14.

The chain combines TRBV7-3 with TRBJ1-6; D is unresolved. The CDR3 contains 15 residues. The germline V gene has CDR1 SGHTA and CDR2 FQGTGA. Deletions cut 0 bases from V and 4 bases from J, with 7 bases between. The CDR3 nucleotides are TGTGCCAGCAGCTTAACGGCGGGTTATAATTCACCCCTCCACTTT. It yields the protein CASSLTAGYNSPLHF.

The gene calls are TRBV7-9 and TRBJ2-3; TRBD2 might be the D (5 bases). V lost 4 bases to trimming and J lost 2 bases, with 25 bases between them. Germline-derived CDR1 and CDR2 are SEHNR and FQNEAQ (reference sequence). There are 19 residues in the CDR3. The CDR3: CASSSLQLALFSTTDTQYF. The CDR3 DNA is TGTGCCAGCAGCTCACTCCAGCTAGCATTGTTTAGTACCACAGATACGCAGTATTTT.

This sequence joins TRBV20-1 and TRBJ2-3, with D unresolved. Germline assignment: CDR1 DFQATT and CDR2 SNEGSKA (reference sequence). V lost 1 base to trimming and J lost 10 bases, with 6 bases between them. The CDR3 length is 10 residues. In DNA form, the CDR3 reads TGCAGTGCTAGAGTGGGGTCGCAGTATTTT. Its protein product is CSARVGSQYF.

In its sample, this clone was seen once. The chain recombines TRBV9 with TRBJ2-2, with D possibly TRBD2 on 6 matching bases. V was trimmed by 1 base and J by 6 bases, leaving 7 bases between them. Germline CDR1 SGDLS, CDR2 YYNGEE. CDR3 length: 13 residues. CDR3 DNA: TGTGCCAGCAGCGTAACGGGAGCCGGGGAGCTGTTTTTT. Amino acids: CASSVTGAGELFF.

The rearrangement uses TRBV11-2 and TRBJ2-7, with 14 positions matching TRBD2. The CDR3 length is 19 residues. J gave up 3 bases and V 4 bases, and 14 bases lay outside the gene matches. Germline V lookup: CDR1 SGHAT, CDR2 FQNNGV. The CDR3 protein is CASSSPGLAGVIQIYEQYF. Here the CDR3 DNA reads TGTGCCAGCAGCTCCCCGGGACTAGCGGGAGTAATCCAGATCTACGAGCAGTACTTC.

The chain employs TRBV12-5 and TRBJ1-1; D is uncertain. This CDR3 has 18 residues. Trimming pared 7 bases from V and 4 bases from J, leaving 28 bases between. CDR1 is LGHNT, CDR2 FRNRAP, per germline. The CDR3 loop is CASALQVVLRERITEAFF. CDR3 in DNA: TGTGCTAGTGCCCTCCAGGTGGTATTGAGGGAACGGATCACTGAAGCTTTCTTT.